This record covers a single TCR beta chain. These data are taken from a study of siplizumab effects on memory and regulatory T cells. This CDR3 has 20 residues. Assays examined approximately 99,000 TCR templates per sample. The repertoire was sequenced with immunoSEQ multiplex PCR; TCRdb's copy has only in-frame clones and lacks some. The data hold about 82,000 clones, with about nine tenths observed a single time. V is TRBV21-1 and J is TRBJ1-6; TRBD1, the table's D call, lacks a check against the DNA. TRBV21-1 is annotated as a pseudogene. This receptor was obtained from a human donor in good health. Sequenced: Tregs sorted from blood. CDR3 DNA sequence: TGTGCCAGCAGCAAAGAGCAAATACAGGGGCCGAGCTCCTATAATTCACCCCTCCACTTT. It yields the protein CASSKEQIQGPSSYNSPLHF.